This T cell receptor beta chain was sequenced in a study of response to subunit inactivated influenza vaccine. In its sample, this clonotype was seen many times. Its target is not known. TCRdb re-analysed the RT-PCR reads in MiXCR, keeping a single row per CDR3 protein. The sample carries fewer than 650,000 distinct CDR3 sequences, over 10% recorded once. Study results and limitations: A suggestion made by the authors is that each seasonal influenza vaccination recruits few new T cells.

The V end was cut by 4 bases, the J end by 4 bases, with 22 bases between. This CDR3 contains 16 residues. Germline V gives CDR1 SQVTM, CDR2 ANQGSEA. This sequence joins TRBV29-1 and TRBJ1-1, with D possibly being TRBD1 (6 bases). The sequenced sample was PBMCs from blood, obtained around seven weeks after vaccination. The TCR comes from a man over 45 who received an inactivated influenza vaccine. CDR3 coding DNA: TGCAGCGTTGGGGGGACCCTACAGGGTGTTGGCACTGAAGCTTTCTTT. The encoded protein is CSVGGTLQGVGTEAFF.